This TCR beta chain was obtained from a study of blood T cell repertoires in COVID-19. The protocol was immunoSEQ multiplex PCR, while the TCRdb copy is restricted to in-frame clones and leaves out a portion. The sample includes about 52,000 clones, roughly four fifths of them seen just once. Recruited during active infection, patients (from Seattle) were subsequently followed longitudinally. Germline loops: CDR1 SGHVS, CDR2 FQNEAQ. V lost 1 base and J 4 bases, leaving 11 bases between the germline ends. This CDR3 has 15 residues. This clone was detected only a few times. This chain links TRBV7-8 with TRBJ1-5; tentative D call: TRBD1 (5 bases). The sequence derives from a man aged 80 or over with COVID-19, enrolled during active disease. The sample consisted of peripheral blood. The CDR3 protein is CASSLVIGGNQPQHF. CDR3 DNA: TGTGCCAGCAGCTTAGTGATCGGGGGAAATCAGCCCCAGCATTTT.